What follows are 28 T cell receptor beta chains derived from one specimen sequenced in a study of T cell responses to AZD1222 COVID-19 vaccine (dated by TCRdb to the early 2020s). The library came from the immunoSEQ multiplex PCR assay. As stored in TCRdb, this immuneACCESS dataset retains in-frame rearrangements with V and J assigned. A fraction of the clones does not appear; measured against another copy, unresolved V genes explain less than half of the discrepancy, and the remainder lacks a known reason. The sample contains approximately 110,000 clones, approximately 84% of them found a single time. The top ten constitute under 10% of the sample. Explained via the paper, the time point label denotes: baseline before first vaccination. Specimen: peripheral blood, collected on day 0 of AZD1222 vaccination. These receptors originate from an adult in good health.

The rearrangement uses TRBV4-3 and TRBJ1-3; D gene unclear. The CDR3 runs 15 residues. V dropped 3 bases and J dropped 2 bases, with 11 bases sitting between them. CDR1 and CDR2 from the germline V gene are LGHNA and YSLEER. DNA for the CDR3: TGCGCCAGCAGCCAGGCAGAATTGCCTGGAAACACCATATATTTT. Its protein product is CASSQAELPGNTIYF.

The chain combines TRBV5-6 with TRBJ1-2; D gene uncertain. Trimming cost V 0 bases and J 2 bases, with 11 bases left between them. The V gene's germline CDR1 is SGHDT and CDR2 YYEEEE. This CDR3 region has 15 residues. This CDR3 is CASSLVGSFNYGYTF. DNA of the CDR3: TGTGCCAGCAGCTTGGTTGGCAGCTTCAACTATGGCTACACCTTC.

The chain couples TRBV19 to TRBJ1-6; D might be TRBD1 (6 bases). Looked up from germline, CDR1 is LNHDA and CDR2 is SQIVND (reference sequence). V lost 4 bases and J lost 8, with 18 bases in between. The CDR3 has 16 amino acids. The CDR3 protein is CASSRPGARRDSPLHF. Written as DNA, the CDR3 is TGTGCCAGTAGTAGGCCAGGGGCTCGGAGAGATTCACCCCTCCACTTT.

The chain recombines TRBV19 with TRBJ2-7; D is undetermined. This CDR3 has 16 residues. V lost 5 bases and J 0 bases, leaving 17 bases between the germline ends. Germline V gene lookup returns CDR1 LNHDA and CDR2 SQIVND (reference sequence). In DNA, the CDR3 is TGTGCCAGTAGTCTTTACGGGCCACTAAGCTCCTACGAGCAGTACTTC. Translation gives CASSLYGPLSSYEQYF. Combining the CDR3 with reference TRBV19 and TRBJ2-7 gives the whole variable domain DGGITQSPKYLFRKEGQNVTLSCEQNLNHDAMYWYRQDPGQGLRLIYYSQIVNDFQKGDIAEGYSVSREKKESFPLTVTSAQKNPTAFYLCASSLYGPLSSYEQYFGPGTRLTVT.

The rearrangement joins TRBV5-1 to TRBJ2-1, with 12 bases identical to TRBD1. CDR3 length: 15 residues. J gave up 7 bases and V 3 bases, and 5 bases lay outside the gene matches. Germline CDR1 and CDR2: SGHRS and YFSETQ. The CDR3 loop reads CASSWGQGARNEQFF. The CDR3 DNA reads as TGCGCCAGCAGCTGGGGACAGGGGGCGCGGAATGAGCAGTTCTTC.

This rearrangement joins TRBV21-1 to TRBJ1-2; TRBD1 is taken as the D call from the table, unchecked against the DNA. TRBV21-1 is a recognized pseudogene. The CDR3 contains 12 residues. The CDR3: CASSKPGADYTF. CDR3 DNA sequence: TGTGCCAGCAGCAAACCAGGGGCGGACTACACCTTC.

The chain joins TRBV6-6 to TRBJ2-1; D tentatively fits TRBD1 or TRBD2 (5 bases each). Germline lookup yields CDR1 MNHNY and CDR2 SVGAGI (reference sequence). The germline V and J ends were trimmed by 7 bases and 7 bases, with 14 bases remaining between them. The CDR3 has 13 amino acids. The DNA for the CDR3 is TGTGCCAGCATCCCCGGGACCTCAAATGAGCAGTTCTTC. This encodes CASIPGTSNEQFF.

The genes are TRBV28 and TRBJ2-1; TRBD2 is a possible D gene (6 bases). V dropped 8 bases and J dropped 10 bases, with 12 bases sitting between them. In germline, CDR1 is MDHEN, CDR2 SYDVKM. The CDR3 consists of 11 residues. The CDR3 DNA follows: TGTGCCAGCGGAGCTGCGGGGGAGCAGTTCTTC. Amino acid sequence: CASGAAGEQFF.

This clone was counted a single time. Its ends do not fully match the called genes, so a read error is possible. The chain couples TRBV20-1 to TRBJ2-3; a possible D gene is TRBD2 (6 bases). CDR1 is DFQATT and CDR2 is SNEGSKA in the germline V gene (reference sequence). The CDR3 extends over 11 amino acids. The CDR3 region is CSASQQPSAHF. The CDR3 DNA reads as TGCAGTGCTAGTCAGCAGCCTAGCGCCCATTTT.

Here the CDR3 reads CASTGKGGFGNQPQHF. CDR3 bases: TGTGCCAGTACGGGAAAGGGTGGATTTGGCAATCAGCCCCAGCATTTT. This chain uses TRBV19 with TRBJ1-5; no definite D call. The CDR3 sequence is 16 residues long. Deletions cut 7 bases from V and 2 bases from J, with 18 bases between. Per germline, CDR1 LNHDA and CDR2 SQIVND (reference sequence). The full variable domain, in which reference TRBV19 and TRBJ1-5 provide the parts outside the CDR3, is DGGITQSPKYLFRKEGQNVTLSCEQNLNHDAMYWYRQDPGQGLRLIYYSQIVNDFQKGDIAEGYSVSREKKESFPLTVTSAQKNPTAFYLCASTGKGGFGNQPQHFGDGTRLSIL.

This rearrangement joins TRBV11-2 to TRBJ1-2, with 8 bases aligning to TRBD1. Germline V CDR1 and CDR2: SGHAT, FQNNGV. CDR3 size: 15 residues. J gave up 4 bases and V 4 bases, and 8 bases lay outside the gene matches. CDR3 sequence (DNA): TGTGCCAGCAGCTCCCAGGGGGCGCCCCTCTATGGCTACACCTTC. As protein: CASSSQGAPLYGYTF.

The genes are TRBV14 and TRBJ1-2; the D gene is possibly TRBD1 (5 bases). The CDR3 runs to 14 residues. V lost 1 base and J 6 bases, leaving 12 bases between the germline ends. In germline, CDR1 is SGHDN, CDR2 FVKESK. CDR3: CASSQVGSGHGYTF. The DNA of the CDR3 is TGTGCCAGCAGCCAAGTGGGGTCAGGGCATGGCTACACCTTC. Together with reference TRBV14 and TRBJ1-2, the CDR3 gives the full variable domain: EAGVTQFPSHSVIEKGQTVTLRCDPISGHDNLYWYRRVMGKEIKFLLHFVKESKQDESGMPNNRFLAERTGGTYSTLKVQPAELEDSGVYFCASSQVGSGHGYTFGSGTRLTVV.

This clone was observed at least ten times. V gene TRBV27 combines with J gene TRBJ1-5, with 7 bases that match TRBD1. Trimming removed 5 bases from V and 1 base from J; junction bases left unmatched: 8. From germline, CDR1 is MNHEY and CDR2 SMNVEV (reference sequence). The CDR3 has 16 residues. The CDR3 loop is CASSLRTGESNQPQHF. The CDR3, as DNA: TGTGCCAGCAGTCTCCGTACAGGGGAAAGCAATCAGCCCCAGCATTTT.

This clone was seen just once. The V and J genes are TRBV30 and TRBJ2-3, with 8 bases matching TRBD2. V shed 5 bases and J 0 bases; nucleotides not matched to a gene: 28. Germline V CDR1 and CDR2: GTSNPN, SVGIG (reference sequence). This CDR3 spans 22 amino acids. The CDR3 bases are TGTGCCTGGGGCCCGATTATAGGACTAGCCGAGACCATCATGTATAGCACAGATACGCAGTATTTT. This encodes CAWGPIIGLAETIMYSTDTQYF.

CDR3 loop: CASSFPWTGGPNSPLHF. The CDR3 DNA is TGTGCCAGCAGTTTCCCTTGGACAGGTGGACCCAATTCACCCCTCCACTTT. The chain is built from TRBV28 and TRBJ1-6, with 7 bases lining up with TRBD1. The CDR3 runs 17 residues. J gave up 7 bases and V 3 bases, and 12 bases lay outside the gene matches. Germline CDR1 reads MDHEN; CDR2 reads SYDVKM.

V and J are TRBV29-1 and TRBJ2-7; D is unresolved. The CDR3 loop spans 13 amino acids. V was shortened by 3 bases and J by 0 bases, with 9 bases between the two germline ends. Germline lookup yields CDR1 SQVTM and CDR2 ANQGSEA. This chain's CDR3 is CSVDPGSSYEQYF. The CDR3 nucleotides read TGCAGCGTTGATCCGGGTAGCTCCTACGAGCAGTACTTC.

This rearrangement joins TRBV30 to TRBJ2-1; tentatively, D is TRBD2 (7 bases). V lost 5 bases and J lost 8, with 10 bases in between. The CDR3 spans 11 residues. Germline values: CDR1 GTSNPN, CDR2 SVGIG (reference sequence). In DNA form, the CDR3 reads TGTGCCTGGGGGGGGGCCGATGAGCAGTTCTTC. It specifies CAWGGADEQFF.

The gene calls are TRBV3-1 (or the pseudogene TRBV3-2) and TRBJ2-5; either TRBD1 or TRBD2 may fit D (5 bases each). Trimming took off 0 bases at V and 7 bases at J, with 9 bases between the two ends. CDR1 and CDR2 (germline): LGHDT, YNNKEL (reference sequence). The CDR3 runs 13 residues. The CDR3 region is CASSQEVGRTQYF. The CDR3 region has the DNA TGTGCCAGCAGCCAAGAAGTGGGACGGACCCAGTACTTC.

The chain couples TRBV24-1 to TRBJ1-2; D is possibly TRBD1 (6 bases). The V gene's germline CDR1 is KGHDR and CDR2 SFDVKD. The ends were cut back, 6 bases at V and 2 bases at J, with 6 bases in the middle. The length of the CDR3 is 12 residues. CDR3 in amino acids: CATSQGNYGYTF. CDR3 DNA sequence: TGTGCCACCAGTCAGGGGAACTATGGCTACACCTTC.

In nucleotides, the CDR3 is TGTGCCAGCAGCCCTTCCGGCTCAGGGGATTATTCACCCCTCCACTTT. As protein: CASSPSGSGDYSPLHF. The chain links TRBV9 to TRBJ1-6, with D possibly matching TRBD1 (6 bases). This CDR3 contains 16 residues. Trimming stripped 4 bases from V and 8 bases from J, with 19 bases between. The germline gives CDR1 SGDLS, CDR2 YYNGEE.

The CDR3 nucleotides read TGTGCCAGCAGCCAAGACGAGACCCCTGGAAACACCATATATTTT. Its protein is CASSQDETPGNTIYF. The chain employs TRBV14 and TRBJ1-3, with unresolved D. This CDR3 has 15 residues. From germline, CDR1 is SGHDN and CDR2 FVKESK. V was shortened by 0 bases and J by 2 bases, with 8 bases between the two germline ends.

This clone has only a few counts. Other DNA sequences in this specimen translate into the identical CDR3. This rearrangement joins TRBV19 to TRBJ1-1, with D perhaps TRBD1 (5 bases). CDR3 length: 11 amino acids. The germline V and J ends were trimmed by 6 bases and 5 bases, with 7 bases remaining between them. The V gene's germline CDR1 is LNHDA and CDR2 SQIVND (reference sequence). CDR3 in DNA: TGTGCCAGTAGAGAGGGGACTGAAGCTTTCTTT. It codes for CASREGTEAFF.

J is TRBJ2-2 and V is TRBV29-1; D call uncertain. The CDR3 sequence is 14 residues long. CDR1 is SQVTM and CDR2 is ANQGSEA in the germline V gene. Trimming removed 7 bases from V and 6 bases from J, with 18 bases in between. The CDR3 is CSARLGSNAGELFF. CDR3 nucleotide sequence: TGCAGCGCACGATTGGGAAGCAACGCCGGGGAGCTGTTTTTT.

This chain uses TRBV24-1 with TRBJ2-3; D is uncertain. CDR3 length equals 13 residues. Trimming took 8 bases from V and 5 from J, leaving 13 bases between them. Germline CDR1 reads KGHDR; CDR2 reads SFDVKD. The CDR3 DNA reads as TGTGCCACCACGTCGGATTCCTTAGATACGCAGTATTTT. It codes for CATTSDSLDTQYF.

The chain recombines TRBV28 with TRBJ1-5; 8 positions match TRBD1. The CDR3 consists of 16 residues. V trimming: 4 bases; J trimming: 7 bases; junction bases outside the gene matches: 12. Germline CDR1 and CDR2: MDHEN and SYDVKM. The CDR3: CASSWGLDRVAQPQHF. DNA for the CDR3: TGTGCCAGCAGTTGGGGCCTGGACAGGGTAGCCCAGCCCCAGCATTTT.

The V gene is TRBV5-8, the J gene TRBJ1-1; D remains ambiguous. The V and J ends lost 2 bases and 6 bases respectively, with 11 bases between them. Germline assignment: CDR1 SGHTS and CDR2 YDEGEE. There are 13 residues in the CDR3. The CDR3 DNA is TGTGCCAGCAGCTTTGTGGTCAAGGCTGAAGCTTTCTTT. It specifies CASSFVVKAEAFF. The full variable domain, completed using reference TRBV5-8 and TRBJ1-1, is EAGVTQSPTHLIKTRGQQATLRCSPISGHTSVYWYQQALGLGLQFLLWYDEGEERNRGNFPPRFSGRQFPNYSSELNVNALELEDSALYLCASSFVVKAEAFFGQGTRLTVV.

This CDR3 is CASSLVSGRSSYNEQFF. The CDR3 DNA follows: TGTGCCAGCAGCTTAGTTAGCGGGAGGAGCTCCTACAATGAGCAGTTCTTC. The chain combines TRBV13 with TRBJ2-1; TRBD2 matches 10 bases. V shed 1 base and J 0 bases; nucleotides not matched to a gene: 3. The CDR3 totals 17 residues. The germline V gene encodes CDR1 PRHDT and CDR2 FYEKMQ (reference sequence).

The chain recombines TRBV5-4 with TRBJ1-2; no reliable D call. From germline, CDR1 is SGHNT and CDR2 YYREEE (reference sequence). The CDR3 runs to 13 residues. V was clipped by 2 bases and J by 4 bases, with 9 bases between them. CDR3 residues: CASSFKGSYGYTF. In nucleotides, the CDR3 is TGTGCCAGCAGCTTCAAGGGAAGCTATGGCTACACCTTC. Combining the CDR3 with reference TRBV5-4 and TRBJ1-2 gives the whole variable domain ETGVTQSPTHLIKTRGQQVTLRCSSQSGHNTVSWYQQALGQGPQFIFQYYREEENGRGNFPPRFSGLQFPNYSSELNVNALELDDSALYLCASSFKGSYGYTFGSGTRLTVV.